Listed below are T cell receptor beta chains from one sample, sequenced in a study of blood T cell repertoires in COVID-19. The protocol was immunoSEQ multiplex PCR, while the TCRdb copy is restricted to in-frame clones and leaves out a portion. The table lists nearly 110,000 clones, under 85% of them singletons. Material for sequencing was peripheral blood. These receptors all stem from a woman aged 55-75 years with acute or convalescent COVID-19. Both conserved end residues are part of each CDR3. Each record gives: V gene, clone size, D gene, J gene, CDR3 DNA, CDR3 protein. A D gene is named only where the DNA matches it firmly. Expanded clones are given a class, and other clones once, few, many or no size at all.

TRBV2,-,TRBD2,TRBJ2-7,TGTGCCAGTAGTGCGGCTAGCGGGGGAGCTACCTACGAGCAGTACTTC,CASSAASGGATYEQYF
TRBV19,-,-,TRBJ1-2,TGTGCCAGTAGTATAGGGCAGGGGACTAACTATGGCTACACCTTC,CASSIGQGTNYGYTF
TRBV21-1,-,-,TRBJ2-1,TGTGCCAGCCGGGACAGGGCCAACAATGAGCAGTTCTTC,CASRDRANNEQFF
TRBV6-2/TRBV6-3,-,-,TRBJ2-5,TGTGCCAGCAGTCCCCGTGAGAATCATAGCGGCCAAGAGACCCAGTACTTC,CASSPRENHSGQETQYF
TRBV20-1,-,TRBD1,TRBJ2-5,TGCAGTGCTAGTGGGGTTCGGGACAGACAAGAGACCCAGTACTTC,CSASGVRDRQETQYF
TRBV7-9,-,TRBD2,TRBJ2-3,TGTGCCAGCAGCTCCCAAGGAACTAGCGGGGGTCTTCATACGCAGTATTTT,CASSSQGTSGGLHTQYF
TRBV2,-,-,TRBJ2-5,TGTGCCAGCAGGGGGGGGACAGGTGGGCCCGAGACCCAGTACTTC,CASRGGTGGPETQYF
TRBV19,-,TRBD1,TRBJ2-7,TGTGCCAGTAGTGTCACAGGGGGGGAGCAGTACTTC,CASSVTGGEQYF
TRBV19,-,TRBD2,TRBJ2-3,TGTGCCAGTAGTGCCGGGGGGGGCACAGATACGCAGTATTTT,CASSAGGGTDTQYF
TRBV19,-,TRBD1,TRBJ2-7,TGTGCCAGTACGGACAGGACCTACGAGCAGTACTTC,CASTDRTYEQYF
TRBV4-1,-,-,TRBJ2-2,TGCGCCAGCAGCCAAGAATTGCGGTTCGCGAACACCGGGGAGCTGTTTTTT,CASSQELRFANTGELFF
TRBV5-4,-,-,TRBJ1-2,TGTGCCAGCAGCTTGCCGGAGCATGGCTACACCTTC,CASSLPEHGYTF
TRBV5-4,-,TRBD1,TRBJ1-1,TGTGCCAGCAGCTCGATGGGACAGATGAACACTGAAGCTTTCTTT,CASSSMGQMNTEAFF
TRBV3-1/TRBV3-2,-,TRBD1,TRBJ1-1,TGTGCCAGCAGCCAAGTTTGGGACAGGGGCCCGAACACTGAAGCTTTCTTT,CASSQVWDRGPNTEAFF
TRBV6-5,-,-,TRBJ2-1,TGTGCCAGCAGACCGACTAGATGGGACGCGAATGAGCAGTTCTTC,CASRPTRWDANEQFF
TRBV7-2,-,TRBD2,TRBJ2-5,TGTGCCAGCAGCTTAGTGCGGGGGACTACCTTTCGTGAAGAGACCCAGTACTTC,CASSLVRGTTFREETQYF
TRBV7-8,few,TRBD1,TRBJ1-2,TGTGCCAGCAGCTTAGCGCAGGGGGCGCAAGGCTACACCTTC,CASSLAQGAQGYTF
TRBV4-2,-,-,TRBJ2-7,TGTGCCAGCAGCCTATCCTACGGCGAGCAGTACTTC,CASSLSYGEQYF
TRBV2,-,-,TRBJ2-5,TGTGCCAGCAGCGGCTTGGGACTGGCGGGGGAGACCCAGTACTTC,CASSGLGLAGETQYF
TRBV6-2/TRBV6-3,-,-,TRBJ2-7,TGTGCCAGCAGTCCGCAGGGGGGAAGCTCCTACGAGCAGTACTTC,CASSPQGGSSYEQYF
TRBV6-5,-,-,TRBJ2-3,TGTGCCAGCAGTTACGACGCCACAGCCACAGATACGCAGTATTTT,CASSYDATATDTQYF
TRBV30,few,-,TRBJ1-2,TGTGCCTGGAGTGGACCCCACCGACAGGCTGGCTACACCTTC,CAWSGPHRQAGYTF
TRBV20-1,-,-,TRBJ1-2,TGCAGTGCCATCCGGGGGGGTGGCTACACCTTC,CSAIRGGGYTF
TRBV3-1/TRBV3-2,-,-,TRBJ1-6,TGTGCCAGCAGCCAAGCGTCACCCCTCCACTTT,CASSQASPLHF
TRBV18,-,TRBD2,TRBJ2-1,TGTGCCAGCTCACCGGGCGGGAGAGAGAATGAGCAGTTCTTC,CASSPGGRENEQFF
TRBV28,-,-,TRBJ1-5,TGTGCCAGCAGCCGCCCCGTGAGGCCCCAGCATTTT,CASSRPVRPQHF
TRBV7-2,-,-,TRBJ1-2,TGTGCCAGCAGCTTAATGGGCCCAGCAGGGCTCTATGGCTACACCTTC,CASSLMGPAGLYGYTF
TRBV5-6,once,-,TRBJ1-5,TGTGCCAGCAGCTTGGGGCCGAGGGGCAATCAGCCCCAGCATTTT,CASSLGPRGNQPQHF
TRBV29-1,-,TRBD1,TRBJ1-2,TGCAGCGCCTCAGGGGGCAACTATGGCTACACCTTC,CSASGGNYGYTF
TRBV4-1,-,-,TRBJ1-1,TGCGCCAGCAGCCAACCTACTACAGGGAACACTGAAGCTTTCTTT,CASSQPTTGNTEAFF
TRBV5-8,-,-,TRBJ2-5,TGTGCCAGCAGCTTGGCCCTAAACAGTCAAGAGACCCAGTACTTC,CASSLALNSQETQYF
TRBV10-3,-,-,TRBJ2-1,TGTGCCATCAGTGAGTTGGGCGGGAATGAGCAGTTCTTC,CAISELGGNEQFF
TRBV19,-,TRBD1,TRBJ1-4,TGTGCCAGTAGCAGGGGGACCTTTGCAACTAATGAAAAACTGTTTTTT,CASSRGTFATNEKLFF
TRBV23-1,-,TRBD1,TRBJ1-3,TGCGCCAGCAGCCAAGGCGCAGGGGGTTCAAGTGGAAACACCATATATTTT,CASSQGAGGSSGNTIYF
TRBV6-4,few,-,TRBJ1-5,TGTGCCAGCAGTCAACATGCATTTCGTCAGCCCCAGCATTTT,CASSQHAFRQPQHF
TRBV18,-,-,TRBJ1-1,TGTGCCAGCTCAGCCATACAGGAATCCGGGGGAGACACTGAAGCTTTCTTT,CASSAIQESGGDTEAFF
TRBV28,-,-,TRBJ1-5,TGTGCCACCCAGTCGTACGGAGGTCCCCAGCATTTT,CATQSYGGPQHF
TRBV28,-,-,TRBJ1-2,TGTGCCAGCAGTTTACAGAACTATGGCTACACCTTC,CASSLQNYGYTF
TRBV7-2,-,-,TRBJ2-5,TGTGCCAGCAGCTTAGTAGGCGGGGCAAACGTAGAGACCCAGTACTTC,CASSLVGGANVETQYF
TRBV7-2,few,TRBD1,TRBJ1-2,TGTGCCAGCAGCTTTAGAGGGACAGCCTATGGCTACACCTTC,CASSFRGTAYGYTF